This is a list of T cell receptor beta chains from one sample in a study of T cell responses to AZD1222 COVID-19 vaccine. Sequenced by immunoSEQ multiplex PCR; TCRdb stores in-frame clones only, minus some. The data hold around 200,000 clones, with roughly 91% observed a single time. This sample comprised peripheral blood, obtained 28 days after the second AZD1222 dose. Receptor source: an adult who received the AZD1222 COVID-19 vaccine. Each CDR3 is given with its conserved first and last residue. The order of the fields is clone size, V gene, D gene, J gene, CDR3 DNA, CDR3 protein. D genes are given only for firm matches. Clone size appears in some rows only: once, few, many, or a class for an expanded clone.

.	TRBV28	.	TRBJ2-2	TGTGCCAGCAGTTCGGGACATCCTAACACCGGGGAGCTGTTTTTT	CASSSGHPNTGELFF
once	TRBV18	.	TRBJ2-5	TGTGCCAGCTCACCACGCGCCAGGGAAGGGGAGACCCAGTACTTC	CASSPRAREGETQYF
.	TRBV5-6	.	TRBJ1-6	TGTGCCAGCAGCCTCGCCGCTAATTCACCCCTCCACTTT	CASSLAANSPLHF
.	TRBV6-5	.	TRBJ2-5	TGTGCCAGCAGTTCCACTCGGGGCAGGGGGGGGGAGACCCAGTACTTC	CASSSTRGRGGETQYF
.	TRBV19	TRBD1	TRBJ2-7	TGTGCCAGCAGACCCGGGACAGGGCCGACCTACGAGCAGTACTTC	CASRPGTGPTYEQYF
.	TRBV4-3	TRBD1	TRBJ2-1	TGCGCCAGCAGCCAAGATCAGGCAGGGGGTTACAATGAGCAGTTCTTC	CASSQDQAGGYNEQFF
.	TRBV5-6	.	TRBJ2-7	TGTGCCAGCAGCTTGGGAATAGCGGAGGCTTACGAGCAGTACTTC	CASSLGIAEAYEQYF
.	TRBV9	.	TRBJ1-3	TGTGCCAGCAGCCCACGGCCAGGGGCGAGAAACACCATATATTTT	CASSPRPGARNTIYF
.	TRBV19	TRBD1	TRBJ2-2	TGTGCCAGTAATCAACGGACAGGAGACAAGAACACCGGGGAGCTGTTTTTT	CASNQRTGDKNTGELFF
.	TRBV5-1	.	TRBJ2-2	TGCGCCAGCAGCTTGGGGTACACCGGGGAGCTGTTTTTT	CASSLGYTGELFF
.	TRBV7-9	TRBD1	TRBJ2-7	TGTGCCAGCAGCTTAACAGGGGTCGGCGAGCAGTACTTC	CASSLTGVGEQYF
.	TRBV12-3/TRBV12-4	.	TRBJ2-7	TGTGCCAGCAGTCGCGGGACATACGAGCAGTACTTC	CASSRGTYEQYF
.	TRBV5-1	.	TRBJ1-1	TGCGCCAGCAGCTTGGAGGGACTCCACACTGAAGCTTTCTTT	CASSLEGLHTEAFF
.	TRBV5-3	TRBD2	TRBJ2-7	TGTGCCAGAAGCTCGGAGCAGGGCACCGGGGGGGAGCAGTACTTC	CARSSEQGTGGEQYF
.	TRBV25-1	TRBD2	TRBJ2-7	TGTGCCAGCATGGGCGGACTAGCGGACTACGAGCAGTACTTC	CASMGGLADYEQYF
.	TRBV28	.	TRBJ2-7	TGTGCCAGCAGTTGGGGCTCTACTGAGCAGTACTTC	CASSWGSTEQYF
.	TRBV7-9	TRBD1	TRBJ1-4	TGTGCCAGCAGCCCCCCCGGGACAGGAGAAAAACTGTTTTTT	CASSPPGTGEKLFF
.	TRBV7-3	.	TRBJ2-1	TGTGCCAGCAGCCCAGGGGCGGGTCGGCAGAATGAGCAGTTCTTC	CASSPGAGRQNEQFF
.	TRBV3-1/TRBV3-2	.	TRBJ1-2	TGTGCCAGCAGCCAAAGGGCTACCTACACCTTC	CASSQRATYTF